Included here is one T cell receptor (beta chain) sequence, with context. This sample was taken from a study of shared clonotypes between healthy human individuals. Sequencing was performed with immunoSEQ multiplex PCR; in TCRdb, only in-frame clones are kept and a portion is missing. Among roughly 2,000,000 clones listed, just over 90% were seen once. CD45RO negativity and positive selection for CCR7 defined naive CD8 cells, a population that excluded terminally differentiated effector memory CD45RA+ cells. The germline gives CDR1 SGHDN, CDR2 FVKESK. This CDR3 has 13 amino acids. V lost 3 bases and J lost 4, with 9 bases in between.

The sample comprised naive CD8+ T cells from PBMCs. This sequence was found in a man aged 18 to 35 in good health. Some clones in this sample may be carry-over from other donors' samples. The rearrangement joins TRBV14 to TRBJ1-1; weak D call: TRBD1 (6 bases). CDR3 DNA sequence: TGTGCCAGCAGCCATCGAGGGGGCACTGAAGCTTTCTTT. Translation gives CASSHRGGTEAFF.